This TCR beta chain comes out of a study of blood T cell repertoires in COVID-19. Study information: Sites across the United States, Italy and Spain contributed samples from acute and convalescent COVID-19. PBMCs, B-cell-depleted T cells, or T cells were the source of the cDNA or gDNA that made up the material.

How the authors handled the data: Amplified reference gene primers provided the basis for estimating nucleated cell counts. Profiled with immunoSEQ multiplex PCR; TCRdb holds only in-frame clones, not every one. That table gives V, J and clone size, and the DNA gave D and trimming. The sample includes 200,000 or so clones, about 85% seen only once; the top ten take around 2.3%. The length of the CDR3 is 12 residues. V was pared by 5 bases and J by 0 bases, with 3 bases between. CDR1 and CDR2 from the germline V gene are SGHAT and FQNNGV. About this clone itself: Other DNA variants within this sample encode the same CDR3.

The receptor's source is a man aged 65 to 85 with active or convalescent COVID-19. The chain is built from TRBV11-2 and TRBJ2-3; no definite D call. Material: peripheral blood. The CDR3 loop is CASSRSTDTQYF. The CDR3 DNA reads TGTGCCAGCAGCCGGAGCACAGATACGCAGTATTTT.